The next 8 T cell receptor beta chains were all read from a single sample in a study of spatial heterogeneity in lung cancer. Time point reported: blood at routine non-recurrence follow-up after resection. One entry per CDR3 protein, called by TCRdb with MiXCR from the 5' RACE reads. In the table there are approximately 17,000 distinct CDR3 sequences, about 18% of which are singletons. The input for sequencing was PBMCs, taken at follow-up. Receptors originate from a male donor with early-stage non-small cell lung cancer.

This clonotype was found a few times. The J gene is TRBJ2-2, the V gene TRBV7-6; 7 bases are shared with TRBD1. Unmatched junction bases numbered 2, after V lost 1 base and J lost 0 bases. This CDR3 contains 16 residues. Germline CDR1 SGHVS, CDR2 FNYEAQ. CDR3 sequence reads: CASSLETGSNTGELFF. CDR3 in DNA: TGTGCCAGCAGCTTAGAGACAGGGTCGAACACCGGGGAGCTGTTTTTT.

CDR3 sequence reads: CASSALDWTYNEQFF. CDR3 DNA: TGTGCCAGCAGCGCACTAGACTGGACCTACAATGAGCAGTTCTTC. The chain joins TRBV7-6 to TRBJ2-1; tentatively, D is TRBD2 (5 bases). The CDR3 extends over 15 amino acids. Trimming removed 5 bases at V and 2 bases at J, with 13 bases between. Per germline, CDR1 SGHVS and CDR2 FNYEAQ.

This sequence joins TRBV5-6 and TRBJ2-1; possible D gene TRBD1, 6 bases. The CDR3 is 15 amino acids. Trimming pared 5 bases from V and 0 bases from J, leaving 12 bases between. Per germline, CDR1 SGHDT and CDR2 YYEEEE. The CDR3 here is CASSWTVVSYNEQFF. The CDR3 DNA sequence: TGTGCCAGCAGTTGGACAGTCGTCTCCTACAATGAGCAGTTCTTC. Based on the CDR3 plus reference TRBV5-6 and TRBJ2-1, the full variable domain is DAGVTQSPTHLIKTRGQQVTLRCSPKSGHDTVSWYQQALGQGPQFIFQYYEEEERQRGNFPDRFSGHQFPNYSSELNVNALLLGDSALYLCASSWTVVSYNEQFFGPGTRLTVL.

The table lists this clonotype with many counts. CDR3 amino acids: CASSRDRRNTEAFF. The CDR3 nucleotides are TGTGCCAGCAGCCGTGACAGGAGGAACACTGAAGCTTTCTTT. The genes are TRBV11-3 and TRBJ1-1; possibly TRBD1 for D (6 bases). From germline, CDR1 is SGHNT and CDR2 YENEEA. V lost 5 bases and J 1 base, leaving 11 bases between the germline ends. This CDR3 has 14 residues.

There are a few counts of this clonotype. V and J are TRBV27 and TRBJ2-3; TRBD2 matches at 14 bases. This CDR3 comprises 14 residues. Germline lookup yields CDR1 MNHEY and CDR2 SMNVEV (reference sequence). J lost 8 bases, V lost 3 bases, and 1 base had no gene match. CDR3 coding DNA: TGTGCCAGCAGTTTTGGGACTAGCGGGGGTACGCAGTATTTT. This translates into CASSFGTSGGTQYF.

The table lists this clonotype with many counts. The CDR3 nucleotides read TGTGCCAGCAGCTTAAGATCCGCCTATGGCTACACCTTC. This encodes CASSLRSAYGYTF. The V and J genes are TRBV7-9 and TRBJ1-2; no definite D call. Germline values: CDR1 SEHNR, CDR2 FQNEAQ (reference sequence). The CDR3 length is 13 residues. Trimming stripped 2 bases from V and 4 bases from J, with 8 bases between.

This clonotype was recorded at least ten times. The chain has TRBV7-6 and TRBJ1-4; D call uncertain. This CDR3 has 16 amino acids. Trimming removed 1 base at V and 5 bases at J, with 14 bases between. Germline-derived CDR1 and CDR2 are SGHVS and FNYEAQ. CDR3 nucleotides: TGTGCCAGCAGCTTAGGGTTGAGCCCTTTAAATGAAAAACTGTTTTTT. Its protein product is CASSLGLSPLNEKLFF.

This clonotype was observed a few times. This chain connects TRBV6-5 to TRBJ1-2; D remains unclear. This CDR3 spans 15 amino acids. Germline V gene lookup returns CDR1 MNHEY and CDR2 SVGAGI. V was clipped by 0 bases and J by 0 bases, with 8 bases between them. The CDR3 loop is CASSYSRQANYGYTF. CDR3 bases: TGTGCCAGCAGTTACTCACGGCAAGCTAACTATGGCTACACCTTC.